Sequencing of this TCR beta chain was carried out in a study of T cells in Graves' hyperthyroidism and ophthalmopathy. Study overall: At the time of initial diagnosis and before any treatment, peripheral blood was collected.

This clonotype showed up many times. The investigators amplified TCR beta CDR3 regions from RNA transcripts. The HTBI primer set was used in a first-round RT-PCR of the TCR CDR3. From the multiplex PCR reads, TCRdb called clonotypes with MiXCR, one entry per CDR3 protein. The table lists over 350,000 distinct CDR3 sequences, roughly 18% of them singletons. The CDR3 length is 15 residues. Trimming at V came to 0 bases and at J to 4 bases, leaving 2 bases not matched to a gene. Germline CDR1 SEHNR, CDR2 FQNEAQ (reference sequence). With duration under 3 months, ophthalmopathy was active: Clinical Activity Score at least 3, NOSPECS at least 4. Any patient presenting with uncontrolled infection, other autoimmune disease, pregnancy or lactation was left out.

This chain joins TRBV7-9 and TRBJ2-5; 10 bases are a match to TRBD2. Sample: blood. This receptor was identified in a man aged 18 to 30 with Graves' ophthalmopathy. In nucleotides, the CDR3 is TGTGCCAGCAGCTTAGCGGCTAGCGGGGGAGAGACCCAGTACTTC. Translating gives CASSLAASGGETQYF. Filled out from reference TRBV7-9 and TRBJ2-5, the complete variable domain reads DTGVSQNPRHKITKRGQNVTFRCDPISEHNRLYWYRQTLGQGPEFLTYFQNEAQLEKSRLLSDRFSAERPKGSFSTLEIQRTEQGDSAMYLCASSLAASGGETQYFGPGTRLLVL.